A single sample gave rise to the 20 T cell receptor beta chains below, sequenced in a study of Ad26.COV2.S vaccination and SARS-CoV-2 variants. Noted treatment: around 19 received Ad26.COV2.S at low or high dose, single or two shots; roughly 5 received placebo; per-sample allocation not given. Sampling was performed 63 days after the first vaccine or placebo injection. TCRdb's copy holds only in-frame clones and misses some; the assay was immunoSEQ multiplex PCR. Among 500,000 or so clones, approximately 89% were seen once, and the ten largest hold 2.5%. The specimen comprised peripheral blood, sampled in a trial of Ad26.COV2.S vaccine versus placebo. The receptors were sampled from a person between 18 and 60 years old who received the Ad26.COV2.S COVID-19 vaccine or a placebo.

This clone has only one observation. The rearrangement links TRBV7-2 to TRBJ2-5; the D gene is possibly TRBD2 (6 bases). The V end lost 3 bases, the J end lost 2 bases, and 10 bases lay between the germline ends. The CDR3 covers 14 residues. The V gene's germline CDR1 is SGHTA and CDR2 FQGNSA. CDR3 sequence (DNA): TGTGCCAGCAGCTTTAGGAGGGGACAAGAGACCCAGTACTTC. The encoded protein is CASSFRRGQETQYF.

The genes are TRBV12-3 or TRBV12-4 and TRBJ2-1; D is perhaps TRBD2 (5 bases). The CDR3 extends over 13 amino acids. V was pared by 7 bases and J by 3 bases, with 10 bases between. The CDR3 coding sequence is TGTGCCAGCAAGGAGCGGAGCTACAATGAGCAGTTCTTC. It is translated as CASKERSYNEQFF.

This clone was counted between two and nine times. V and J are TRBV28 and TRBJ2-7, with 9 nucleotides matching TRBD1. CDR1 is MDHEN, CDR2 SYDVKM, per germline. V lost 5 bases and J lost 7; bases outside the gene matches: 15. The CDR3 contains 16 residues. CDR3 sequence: CASSPHLGQGRGEQYF. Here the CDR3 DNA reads TGTGCCAGCAGTCCCCATCTGGGACAGGGAAGGGGAGAGCAGTACTTC.

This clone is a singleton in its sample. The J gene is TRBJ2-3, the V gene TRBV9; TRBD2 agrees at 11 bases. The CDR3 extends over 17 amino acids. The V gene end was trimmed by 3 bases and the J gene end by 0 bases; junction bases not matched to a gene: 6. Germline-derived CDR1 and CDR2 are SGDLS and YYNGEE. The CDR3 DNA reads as TGTGCCAGCAGCGGGGCTAGCGGGGGGACTAGCACAGATACGCAGTATTTT. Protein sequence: CASSGASGGTSTDTQYF.

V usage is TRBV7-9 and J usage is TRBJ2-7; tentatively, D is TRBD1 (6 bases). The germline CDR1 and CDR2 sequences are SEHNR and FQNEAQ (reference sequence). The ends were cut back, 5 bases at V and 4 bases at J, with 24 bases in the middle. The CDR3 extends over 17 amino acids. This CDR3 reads CASSTLRIVNRAYEQYF. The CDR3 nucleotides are TGTGCCAGCAGCACCCTAAGGATCGTTAACAGGGCGTACGAGCAGTACTTC.

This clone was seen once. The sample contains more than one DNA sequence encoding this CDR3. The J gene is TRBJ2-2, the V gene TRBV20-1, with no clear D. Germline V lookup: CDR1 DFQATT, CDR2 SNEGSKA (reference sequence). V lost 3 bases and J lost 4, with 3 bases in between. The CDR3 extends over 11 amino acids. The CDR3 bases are TGCAGTGCTAGGCGCACCGGGGAGCTGTTTTTT. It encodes CSARRTGELFF.

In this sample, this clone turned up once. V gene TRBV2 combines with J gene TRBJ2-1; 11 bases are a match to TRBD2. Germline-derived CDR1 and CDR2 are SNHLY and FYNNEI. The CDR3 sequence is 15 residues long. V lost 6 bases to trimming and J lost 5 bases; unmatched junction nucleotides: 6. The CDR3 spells CASSGTSGGDNEQFF. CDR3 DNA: TGTGCCAGCAGCGGAACTAGCGGGGGAGACAATGAGCAGTTCTTC.

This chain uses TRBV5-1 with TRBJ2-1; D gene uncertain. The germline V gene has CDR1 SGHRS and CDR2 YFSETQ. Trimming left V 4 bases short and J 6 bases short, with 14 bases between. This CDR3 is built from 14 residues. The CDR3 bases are TGCGCCAGCAGCCTGGCGGCCGAAGCCAATGAGCAGTTCTTC. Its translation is CASSLAAEANEQFF.

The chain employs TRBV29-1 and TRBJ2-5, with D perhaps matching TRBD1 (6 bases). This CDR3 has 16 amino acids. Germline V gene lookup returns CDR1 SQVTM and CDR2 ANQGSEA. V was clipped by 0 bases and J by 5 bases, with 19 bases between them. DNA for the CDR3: TGCAGCGTTGAAGAACGGACAGCGGCTTTTTGGGAGACCCAGTACTTC. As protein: CSVEERTAAFWETQYF.

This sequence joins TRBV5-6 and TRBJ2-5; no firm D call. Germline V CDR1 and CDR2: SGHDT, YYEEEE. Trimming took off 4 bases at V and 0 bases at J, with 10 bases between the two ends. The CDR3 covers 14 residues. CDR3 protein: CASSIGPYQETQYF. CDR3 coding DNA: TGTGCCAGCAGCATAGGACCATACCAAGAGACCCAGTACTTC.

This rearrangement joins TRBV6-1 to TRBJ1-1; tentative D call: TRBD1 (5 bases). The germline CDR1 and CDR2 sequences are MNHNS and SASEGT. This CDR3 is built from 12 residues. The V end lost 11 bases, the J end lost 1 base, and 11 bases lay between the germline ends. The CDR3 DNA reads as TGTGCCGGTGCGACAGCGAACACTGAAGCTTTCTTT. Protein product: CAGATANTEAFF.

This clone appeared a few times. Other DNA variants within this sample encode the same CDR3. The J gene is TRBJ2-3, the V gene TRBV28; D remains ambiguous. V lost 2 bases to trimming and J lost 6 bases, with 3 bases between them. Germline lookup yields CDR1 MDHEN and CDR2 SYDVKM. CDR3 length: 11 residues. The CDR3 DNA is TGTGCCAGCAGTTTACGGGATACGCAGTATTTT. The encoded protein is CASSLRDTQYF.

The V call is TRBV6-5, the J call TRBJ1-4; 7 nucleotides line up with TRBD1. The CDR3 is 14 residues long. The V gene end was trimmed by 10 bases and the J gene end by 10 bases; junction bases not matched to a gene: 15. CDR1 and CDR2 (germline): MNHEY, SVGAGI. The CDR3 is CATYYTGVGVKLFF. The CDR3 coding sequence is TGTGCCACCTATTATACAGGGGTCGGAGTAAAACTGTTTTTT.

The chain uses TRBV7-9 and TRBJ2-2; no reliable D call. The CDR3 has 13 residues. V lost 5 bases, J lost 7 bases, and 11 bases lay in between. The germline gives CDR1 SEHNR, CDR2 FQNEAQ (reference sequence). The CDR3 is CASSARASGELFF. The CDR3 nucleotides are TGTGCCAGCAGCGCAAGGGCCAGCGGGGAGCTGTTTTTT.

The CDR3 DNA is TGTGCCAGCATGCGCGGGGGGAATCAGCCCCAGCATTTT. This sequence encodes CASMRGGNQPQHF. The chain carries TRBV7-2 and TRBJ1-5, with TRBD1 as a possible D gene (5 bases). V lost 7 bases and J 4 bases, leaving 11 bases between the germline ends. This CDR3 has 13 residues. Germline V lookup: CDR1 SGHTA, CDR2 FQGNSA.

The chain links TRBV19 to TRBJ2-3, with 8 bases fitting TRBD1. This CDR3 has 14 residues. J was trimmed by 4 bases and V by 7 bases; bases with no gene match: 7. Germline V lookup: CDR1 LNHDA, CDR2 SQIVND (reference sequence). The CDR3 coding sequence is TGTGCCAGTACTAACAGGGGGTCCCCAGATACGCAGTATTTT. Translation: CASTNRGSPDTQYF.

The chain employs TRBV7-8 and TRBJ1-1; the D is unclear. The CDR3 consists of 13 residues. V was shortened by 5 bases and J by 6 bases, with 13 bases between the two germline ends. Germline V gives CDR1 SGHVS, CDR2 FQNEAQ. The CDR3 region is CASSLDPGPEAFF. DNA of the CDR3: TGTGCCAGCAGCCTCGATCCAGGTCCTGAAGCTTTCTTT.

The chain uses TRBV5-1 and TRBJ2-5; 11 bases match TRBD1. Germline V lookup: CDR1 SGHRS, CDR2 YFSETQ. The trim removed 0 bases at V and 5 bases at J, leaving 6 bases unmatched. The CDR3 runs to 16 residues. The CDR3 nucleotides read TGCGCCAGCAGCTTGGGGCGGACAGGGGGCGAGGAGACCCAGTACTTC. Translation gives CASSLGRTGGEETQYF.

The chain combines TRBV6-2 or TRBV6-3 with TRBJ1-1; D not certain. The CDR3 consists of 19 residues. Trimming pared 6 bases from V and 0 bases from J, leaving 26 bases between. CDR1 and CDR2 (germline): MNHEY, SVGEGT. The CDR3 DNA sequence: TGTGCCAGCAGGCCTCTGAGGGTGACCCAAAGGCGGGTGAACACTGAAGCTTTCTTT. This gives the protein CASRPLRVTQRRVNTEAFF.

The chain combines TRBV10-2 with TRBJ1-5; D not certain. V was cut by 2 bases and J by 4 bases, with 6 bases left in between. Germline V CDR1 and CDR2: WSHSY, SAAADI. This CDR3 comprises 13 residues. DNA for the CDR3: TGCGCCAGCAGTGAGATGTTTAATCAGCCCCAGCATTTT. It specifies CASSEMFNQPQHF.